This T cell receptor beta chain was documented in a study of blood T cell repertoires in COVID-19. The protocol was immunoSEQ multiplex PCR, while the TCRdb copy is restricted to in-frame clones and leaves out a portion. The sample includes 300,000 or so clones, about nine tenths of them seen just once. Trimming left V 5 bases short and J 4 bases short, with 8 bases between. The CDR3 is 13 residues long. The germline V gene encodes CDR1 SEHNR and CDR2 FQNEAQ (reference sequence). V usage is TRBV7-9 and J usage is TRBJ2-2, with unresolved D. The clonotype was recovered from a woman between 50 and 59 years old who had been exposed to COVID-19. The material sequenced was PBMCs or T cells enriched from blood (not recorded which). In DNA, the CDR3 is TGTGCCAGCAGCCCCCCGGGCACCGGGGAGCTGTTTTTT. Translating gives CASSPPGTGELFF.